This T cell receptor beta chain was found in a study of blood T cell repertoires in COVID-19. About the study: The samples span acute and convalescent COVID-19 from the United States, Italy and Spain. Sources were T cells, B-cell-depleted T cells, or PBMCs; the material itself was cDNA or gDNA.

Germline V gene data show CDR1 as SGDLS and CDR2 as YYNGEE. This CDR3 contains 16 residues. V gave up 0 bases and J gave up 4 bases; unmatched junction bases: 8. Repertoires were generated with immunoSEQ multiplex PCR, while TCRdb's copy carries only in-frame clones and drops some. The sample shows about 370,000 clones, roughly nine tenths of them seen only once. Membership in each cohort depended on participant-reported clinical history. The TCR was taken from a woman in her twenties or thirties who had recovered from COVID-19. The chain employs TRBV9 and TRBJ2-5, with TRBD2 matching over 8 bases. Source material: PBMCs or T cells enriched from blood (not recorded which). CDR3 DNA: TGTGCCAGCAGCGTAGGAGGGCGGGAGGTGGGAGAGACCCAGTACTTC. Residues: CASSVGGREVGETQYF.